The sequence of this TCR beta chain was determined in a study of CD8 T cell repertoires and HIV-1 epitope variants. Study-wide background: Twenty-five autologous and known Gag and Nef epitope variant peptides each stimulated T cells separately.

Regarding this clone: The antigen remains unidentified.

The data were produced by immunoSEQ multiplex PCR, yet TCRdb's version contains in-frame clones alone and is incomplete. The sample consists of 6,000 to 9,000 clones, less than 75% of them appearing once. Germline CDR1 reads SQVTM; CDR2 reads ANQGSEA. The CDR3 sequence is 15 residues long. J gave up 2 bases and V 2 bases, and 9 bases lay outside the gene matches. The sample consisted of cultured CD8+ T cells derived from PBMCs. The gene calls are TRBV29-1 and TRBJ2-7, with 7 bases matching TRBD1. The sequence was collected from a male donor with HIV. This CDR3 is CSVESQGDKTYEQYF. The CDR3 DNA is TGCAGCGTTGAAAGTCAGGGGGATAAAACCTACGAGCAGTACTTC.